This T cell receptor beta chain emerged from a study of CD8 T cells in ankylosing spondylitis. Via MiXCR, TCRdb re-called the 5' RACE reads, giving one row per CDR3 protein. Of some 240,000 distinct CDR3 sequences detected, 7.5% to 9% appear once; the ten largest clones hold 6.8%. Turning to this clonotype: The antigen is not known.

This CDR3 is built from 13 residues. From germline, CDR1 is MNHNS and CDR2 SASEGT. Trimming pared 6 bases from V and 5 bases from J, leaving 13 bases between. Study-level points and caveats: Seemingly distinctive of ankylosing spondylitis blood was a TCR beta motif formed by eight highly homologous variants.

The chain uses TRBV6-1 and TRBJ1-2, with D possibly TRBD1 on 6 matching bases. This clonotype was obtained from a male donor with ankylosing spondylitis or in good health (not recorded which). Sequencing was carried out using blood, either unsorted or a sorted T cell fraction (not recorded which). Here the CDR3 DNA reads TGTGCCAGCAGGAAAGACAGGAGTTATGGCTACACCTTC. It yields the protein CASRKDRSYGYTF.